These 11 T cell receptor beta chains share one sample of origin, sequenced in a study of neoadjuvant anti-PD-1 for oral cavity cancer. Produced via immunoSEQ multiplex PCR; TCRdb's table is partial and in-frame only. There are over 30,000 clones in the sample; around nine tenths occur only once, and about 3.7% lies in the top ten. The source was PBMCs, collected before nivolumab (anti-PD-1) treatment. All receptors derive from a person aged 35 to 85 with oral cavity squamous cell carcinoma.

J is TRBJ1-3 and V is TRBV28; no reliable D call. Germline assignment: CDR1 MDHEN and CDR2 SYDVKM. The V end lost 5 bases, the J end lost 9 bases, and 8 bases lay between the germline ends. The CDR3 is 11 amino acids. The CDR3 reads CASSAVSTIYF. Here the CDR3 DNA reads TGTGCCAGCAGTGCCGTTAGCACCATATATTTT.

The chain recombines TRBV7-9 with TRBJ1-2; TRBD1 aligns across 8 bases. This CDR3 has 14 amino acids. Trimming cost V 2 bases and J 6 bases; bases outside gene matches: 5. Per the germline V gene, CDR1 is SEHNR and CDR2 is FQNEAQ (reference sequence). CDR3 in amino acids: CASSLLQGADGYTF. The CDR3 DNA reads as TGTGCCAGCAGCTTACTCCAGGGGGCTGATGGCTACACCTTC.

The chain couples TRBV30 to TRBJ1-2; 7 positions agree with TRBD1. The V gene end was trimmed by 2 bases and the J gene end by 0 bases; junction bases not matched to a gene: 6. Germline lookup yields CDR1 GTSNPN and CDR2 SVGIG (reference sequence). The CDR3 is 15 residues long. In DNA, the CDR3 is TGTGCCTGGAGTTACCAGGGGGGACCTAACTATGGCTACACCTTC. The encoded protein is CAWSYQGGPNYGYTF.

This rearrangement joins TRBV7-2 to TRBJ2-5; 9 positions match TRBD2. V shed 5 bases, J shed 7 bases, and the junction held 8 bases outside the gene matches. Germline V gene data show CDR1 as SGHTA and CDR2 as FQGNSA. This CDR3 spans 14 amino acids. DNA of the CDR3: TGTGCCAGCAGCCTTAGGCGGGGGGGAGGGACCCAGTACTTC. It encodes CASSLRRGGGTQYF.

This CDR3 is CASSTQVNTEAFF. The CDR3 DNA sequence: TGTGCCAGCAGTACACAGGTGAACACTGAAGCTTTCTTT. The chain links TRBV7-2 to TRBJ1-1; D is perhaps TRBD1 (5 bases). The germline V gene has CDR1 SGHTA and CDR2 FQGNSA. The ends were cut back, 6 bases at V and 0 bases at J, with 8 bases in the middle. The CDR3 length is 13 residues.

The chain employs TRBV6-5 and TRBJ1-4; D possibly corresponds to TRBD1 (6 bases). The germline gives CDR1 MNHEY, CDR2 SVGAGI. V was pared by 7 bases and J by 8 bases, with 17 bases between. The CDR3 is made up of 14 amino acids. The CDR3 coding sequence is TGTGCCAGCAAATTGGGGGGGCTAGGGGAAAAACTGTTTTTT. It yields the protein CASKLGGLGEKLFF.

There are a few counts of this clone. The chain has TRBV18 and TRBJ1-6, with unresolved D. The CDR3 sequence is 13 residues long. Germline CDR1 reads KGHSH; CDR2 reads LQKENI. The ends were cut back, 3 bases at V and 12 bases at J, with 12 bases in the middle. The CDR3 DNA reads TGTGCCAGCTCACCTCAAGTCGAGGGACCCCTCCACTTT. Amino acid sequence: CASSPQVEGPLHF.

The chain links TRBV9 to TRBJ2-5; maybe TRBD2 (5 bases). V was cut by 0 bases and J by 5 bases, with 11 bases left in between. The V gene's germline CDR1 is SGDLS and CDR2 YYNGEE. This CDR3 region has 14 residues. CDR3 loop: CASSVGLAPETQYF. CDR3 nucleotide sequence: TGTGCCAGCAGCGTAGGCTTAGCGCCGGAGACCCAGTACTTC.

The chain recombines TRBV5-6 with TRBJ2-7; D ambiguous. CDR3 length: 13 residues. Germline CDR1 is SGHDT and CDR2 is YYEEEE. Trimming removed 0 bases at V and 0 bases at J, with 4 bases between. CDR3 DNA: TGTGCCAGCAGCTTGGAATTCTCCTACGAGCAGTACTTC. Amino acids: CASSLEFSYEQYF.

The chain couples TRBV7-9 to TRBJ2-5, with 9 bases identical to TRBD1. The germline V gene has CDR1 SEHNR and CDR2 FQNEAQ (reference sequence). With 3 bases clipped from V and 2 bases from J, the junction kept 4 bases outside the gene matches. The CDR3 has 15 amino acids. The CDR3 coding sequence is TGTGCCAGCAGCTTTTCCGGGACAGGGCAAGAGACCCAGTACTTC. This gives the protein CASSFSGTGQETQYF. The variable domain in full, completed from reference TRBV7-9 and TRBJ2-5, reads DTGVSQNPRHKITKRGQNVTFRCDPISEHNRLYWYRQTLGQGPEFLTYFQNEAQLEKSRLLSDRFSAERPKGSFSTLEIQRTEQGDSAMYLCASSFSGTGQETQYFGPGTRLLVL.

The chain uses TRBV5-4 and TRBJ1-1; perhaps TRBD1 as D (6 bases). Per the germline V gene, CDR1 is SGHNT and CDR2 is YYREEE (reference sequence). The CDR3 length is 14 residues. The V gene lost 3 bases and the J gene lost 0 bases, with 9 bases spanning the gap. The CDR3 coding sequence is TGTGCCAGCAGCTCACAGGGAATGAACACTGAAGCTTTCTTT. This sequence encodes CASSSQGMNTEAFF.